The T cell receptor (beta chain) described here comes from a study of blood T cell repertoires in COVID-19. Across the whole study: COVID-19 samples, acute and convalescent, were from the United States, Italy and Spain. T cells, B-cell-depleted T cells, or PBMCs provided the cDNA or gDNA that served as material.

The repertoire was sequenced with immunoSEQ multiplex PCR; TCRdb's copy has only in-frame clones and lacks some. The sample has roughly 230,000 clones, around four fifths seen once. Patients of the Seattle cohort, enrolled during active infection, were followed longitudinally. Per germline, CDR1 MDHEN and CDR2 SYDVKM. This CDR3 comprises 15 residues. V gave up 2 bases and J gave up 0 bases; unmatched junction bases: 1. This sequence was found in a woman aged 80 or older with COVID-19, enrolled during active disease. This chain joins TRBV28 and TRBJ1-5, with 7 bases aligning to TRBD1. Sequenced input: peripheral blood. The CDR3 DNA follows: TGTGCCAGCAGTTTAGGACAGGTTAGCAATCAGCCCCAGCATTTT. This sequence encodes CASSLGQVSNQPQHF.